The text below deals with one T cell receptor (beta chain). Assay: immunoSEQ multiplex PCR; the TCRdb copy retains only in-frame clones and omits some. The sample consists of tens of thousands of clones, roughly 80% of them appearing once. The data are from a study of blood T cell repertoires in COVID-19. The overall study: Material from acute and convalescent COVID-19 was sourced from the United States, Italy and Spain. Sources were T cells, B-cell-depleted T cells, or PBMCs; the material itself was cDNA or gDNA.

Enrolled through a virtual design, the participants were between 18 and 89 years of age and came from 24 US areas. Clinical history as reported by participants underpinned cohort assignment. J gave up 3 bases and V 8 bases, and 10 bases lay outside the gene matches. The CDR3 covers 15 residues. The origin of this receptor is a woman in her thirties or forties with acute COVID-19. Sequencing input: PBMCs or T cells enriched from blood (not recorded which). V gene TRBV23-1 combines with J gene TRBJ2-7; TRBD1 agrees at 10 bases. TRBV23-1 is treated as an ORF (open reading frame) with a function not yet certain. The CDR3 nucleotides read TGCGCCAGCCCCACCGGGACAGGGGAGGACTACGAGCAGTACGTC. The encoded protein is CASPTGTGEDYEQYV.